This TCR beta chain is from a study of identical twins. Trimming at V came to 4 bases and at J to 7 bases, leaving 5 bases not matched to a gene. CDR1 is LNHNV and CDR2 is YYDKDF in the germline V gene (reference sequence). CDR3 length: 14 amino acids. TCRdb re-called the 5' RACE reads with MiXCR, one entry per CDR3 protein. The sample holds 200,000 to 250,000 distinct CDR3 sequences, over 5% seen once. This sample also belongs to another study, concerning T cells expressing NK-cell markers.

This TCR came from a woman aged 18-29 years in good health. The gene calls are TRBV15 and TRBJ2-7; 12 bases align to TRBD2. Specimen: CD8+ T cells sorted from blood. CDR3 in DNA: TGTGCCACCAGCACGACTAGCGGGAGTCTTGAGCAGTACTTC. It codes for CATSTTSGSLEQYF.